These 14 T cell receptor beta chains originate from one sample sequenced in a study of identical twins (dated by TCRdb to the mid-2010s). Libraries were prepared through 5' RACE. The reads were generated on an Illumina HiSeq 2000. TCRdb reprocessed the public reads (quality trimming at Q25 with fastp, clone calling with MiXCR) and kept in-frame beta chains. Rows with a matching CDR3 protein are joined into one entry that keeps the most common DNA and genes. This sample has 1,800,000 or so distinct CDR3 sequences in its table, and about 31% of those were observed once. Under 0.35% of the sample belongs to the ten largest clones. The specimen sequenced was cord blood. The origin of the receptors is a newborn girl in good health.

CDR3 protein: CAISESDRGPTNYGYTF. As DNA, the CDR3 is TGTGCCATCAGTGAGTCGGACAGGGGGCCCACTAACTATGGCTACACCTTC. The chain links TRBV10-3 to TRBJ1-2, with 11 bases matching TRBD1. CDR3 size: 17 residues. Germline V gene lookup returns CDR1 ENHRY and CDR2 SYGVKD. Trimming at V came to 0 bases and at J to 0 bases, leaving 3 bases not matched to a gene.

This clonotype was detected only a few times. The chain combines TRBV7-2 with TRBJ2-1, with D uncertain. The J call may be in error: the DNA end matches TRBJ2-7 better. CDR3 size: 17 residues. CDR1 and CDR2 from the germline V gene are SGHTA and FQGNSA. The CDR3 nucleotides read TGTGCCAGCAGCTTAGGACGAGGCTCGAGCTCCTACAATGAGCAGTACTTC. It specifies CASSLGRGSSSYNEQYF.

There are a few counts of this clonotype. This chain joins TRBV25-1 and TRBJ1-4; TRBD1 is a possible D gene (6 bases). The germline V gene has CDR1 MGHDK and CDR2 SYGVNS. There are 14 residues in the CDR3. Deletions cut 1 base from V and 3 bases from J, with 6 bases between. The CDR3 nucleotides read TGTGCCAGCAGTGAATCAGGGGCTAATGAAAAACTGTTTTTT. Translated, it gives CASSESGANEKLFF.

This clonotype showed up just a few times. This rearrangement joins TRBV29-1 to TRBJ2-7; 12 bases align to TRBD2. The CDR3 has 15 amino acids. The V and J ends lost 1 base and 4 bases, in that order; junction bases with no gene match: 5. Per the germline V gene, CDR1 is SQVTM and CDR2 is ANQGSEA. For the CDR3, the DNA is TGCAGCGTTGAAGGGGCTAGCGGGAGGGCGTACGAGCAGTACTTC. This sequence encodes CSVEGASGRAYEQYF.

In its sample, this clonotype was seen a few times. The rearrangement joins TRBV20-1 to TRBJ1-6; D not certain. CDR3 size: 13 residues. The ends were cut back, 6 bases at V and 7 bases at J, with 13 bases in the middle. CDR1 is DFQATT, CDR2 SNEGSKA, per germline (reference sequence). The CDR3 loop is CSASDQANSPLHF. Here the CDR3 DNA reads TGCAGTGCCTCGGATCAGGCGAATTCACCCCTCCACTTT.

A note on this clonotype: With a much larger clone just one base away, this may be a read error. The rearrangement joins TRBV29-1 to TRBJ2-5; D uncertain. Between the trimmed V and J ends, which lost 2 bases and 12 bases, there was a span of 13 bases. Per germline, CDR1 SQVTM and CDR2 ANQGSEA. This CDR3 comprises 11 residues. DNA for the CDR3: TGCAGCGTTGAACGGGCCTACGAGGAGTACTTC. It specifies CSVERAYEEYF. The complete variable domain, with remaining parts taken from reference TRBV29-1 and TRBJ2-5, reads SAVISQKPSRDICQRGTSLTIQCQVDSQVTMMFWYRQQPGQSLTLIATANQGSEATYESGFVIDKFPISRPNLTFSTLTVSNMSPEDSSIYLCSVERAYEEYFGPGTRLLVL.

This clonotype occurred a few times. The chain combines TRBV6-5 with TRBJ1-6; no firm D call. Germline V gene sequence: CDR1 MNHEY, CDR2 SVGAGI. This CDR3 contains 15 residues. V lost 7 bases and J 10 bases, leaving 20 bases between the germline ends. The CDR3 spells CASTQKAGWRSPLHF. The CDR3 DNA sequence: TGTGCCAGCACCCAAAAGGCTGGGTGGAGATCACCCCTCCACTTT.

This chain joins TRBV12-3 or TRBV12-4 and TRBJ2-5, with 8 bases matching TRBD1. V lost 6 bases, J lost 5 bases, and 2 bases stayed unmatched. The CDR3 spans 12 residues. The CDR3: CASRRQGETQYF. The CDR3 coding sequence is TGTGCCAGCAGGAGACAGGGGGAGACCCAGTACTTC.

Worth noting for this clonotype: Being one base from a much bigger clone, this may be a read error. The chain has TRBV28 and TRBJ2-1; D might be TRBD1 or TRBD2, each matching 5 bases. Germline CDR1 is MDHEN and CDR2 is SYDVKM. The CDR3 runs to 15 residues. This CDR3 reads CASSWGFSSYNEQLF. CDR3 DNA: TGTGCCAGCAGTTGGGGGTTCAGCTCCTACAATGAGCAGTTATTC. The full variable domain, completed using reference TRBV28 and TRBJ2-1, is DVKVTQSSRYLVKRTGEKVFLECVQDMDHENMFWYRQDPGLGLRLIYFSYDVKMKEKGDIPEGYSVSREKKERFSLILESASTNQTSMYLCASSWGFSSYNEQLFGPGTRLTVL.

This clonotype was picked up one time. The chain couples TRBV20-1 to TRBJ2-1, with a possible D match to TRBD2 (6 bases). V was trimmed by 0 bases and J by 8 bases, leaving 14 bases between them. This CDR3 is 14 amino acids long. The germline V gene encodes CDR1 DFQATT and CDR2 SNEGSKA (reference sequence). CDR3 amino acids: CSARDRREQDEQFF. The CDR3 bases are TGCAGTGCTAGAGATCGACGGGAGCAGGATGAGCAGTTCTTC.

This clonotype was observed a few times. V gene TRBV6-5 combines with J gene TRBJ2-7; the D is unclear. Germline values: CDR1 MNHEY, CDR2 SVGAGI. Trimming took off 6 bases at V and 2 bases at J, with 11 bases between the two ends. This CDR3 has 13 amino acids. The chain's CDR3 is CASRQTGTYEQYF. The CDR3 DNA reads TGTGCCAGCAGACAGACTGGTACCTACGAGCAGTACTTC.

This clonotype was picked up many times. DNA for the CDR3: TGTGCCATCAGTGAGTACACCACAAACTACGAGCAGTACTTC. The encoded protein is CAISEYTTNYEQYF. V gene TRBV10-3 combines with J gene TRBJ2-7; D is undetermined. V was clipped by 1 base and J by 3 bases, with 10 bases between them. The CDR3 spans 14 residues. Germline lookup yields CDR1 ENHRY and CDR2 SYGVKD.

The rearrangement links TRBV12-3 or TRBV12-4 to TRBJ1-1; possibly TRBD1 for D (5 bases). V was pared by 7 bases and J by 1 base, with 13 bases between. CDR3 size: 14 residues. The CDR3, as DNA: TGTGCCAGCACCCAGGGATACCCGAACACTGAAGCTTTCTTT. Translation: CASTQGYPNTEAFF.

The V and J genes are TRBV20-1 and TRBJ2-7; TRBD2 is a possible D gene (5 bases). Germline V lookup: CDR1 DFQATT, CDR2 SNEGSKA (reference sequence). There are 12 residues in the CDR3. The V end was cut by 0 bases, the J end by 5 bases, with 8 bases between. The CDR3 DNA follows: TGCAGTGCTAGAGATTACGGGGACGAGCAGTACTTC. Protein sequence: CSARDYGDEQYF.